Presented here are 29 T cell receptor beta chains from one specimen sequenced in a study of shared clonotypes between healthy human individuals. The method was immunoSEQ multiplex PCR; TCRdb's version includes in-frame clones alone and lacks a portion of them. The sample shows a few million clones, 85% to 95% of them seen only once. Sample: naive CD4+ T cells from PBMCs. The subset here: CD45RA+ positively selected. All receptors derive from a man between 18 and 29 years old in good health. Some clones in this sample may be carry-over from other donors' samples.

The chain carries TRBV28 and TRBJ2-3, with D maybe TRBD1 (8 bases). The V end lost 2 bases, the J end lost 6 bases, and 18 bases lay between the germline ends. The CDR3 runs 16 residues. The germline gives CDR1 MDHEN, CDR2 SYDVKM. CDR3 DNA sequence: TGTGCCAGCAGTTTACCCACAGGGGGAGGGTCGGATACGCAGTATTTT. It codes for CASSLPTGGGSDTQYF.

The chain has TRBV9 and TRBJ1-2; 7 bases agree with TRBD1. The CDR3 is 14 residues long. The germline V gene encodes CDR1 SGDLS and CDR2 YYNGEE. Trimming removed 3 bases from V and 2 bases from J; junction bases left unmatched: 4. The CDR3: CASSASGGNYGYTF. CDR3 DNA sequence: TGTGCCAGCAGCGCTTCAGGGGGAAACTATGGCTACACCTTC. The variable domain in full, with the rest retrieved from reference TRBV9 and TRBJ1-2, is DSGVTQTPKHLITATGQRVTLRCSPRSGDLSVYWYQQSLDQGLQFLIQYYNGEERAKGNILERFSAQQFPDLHSELNLSSLELGDSALYFCASSASGGNYGYTFGSGTRLTVV.

This clone was counted once. The same CDR3 can be traced to other DNA sequences in this sample. V usage is TRBV9 and J usage is TRBJ1-4, with a weak D call TRBD1 (6 bases). The CDR3 totals 15 residues. Germline V gene sequence: CDR1 SGDLS, CDR2 YYNGEE. Trimming took off 2 bases at V and 8 bases at J, with 16 bases between the two ends. CDR3 sequence: CASSVGQKGREKLFF. CDR3 nucleotides: TGTGCCAGCAGCGTCGGACAGAAGGGGAGAGAAAAACTGTTTTTT.

The chain uses TRBV28 and TRBJ2-3; TRBD2 agrees at 13 bases. The CDR3 spans 18 residues. Germline V CDR1 and CDR2: MDHEN, SYDVKM. V lost 6 bases to trimming and J lost 0 bases; unmatched junction nucleotides: 9. The CDR3 DNA sequence: TGTGCCAGCAGCTCTACTAGCGGGAGGGCCTCGAGCACAGATACGCAGTATTTT. Encoded protein: CASSSTSGRASSTDTQYF.

The chain couples TRBV19 to TRBJ2-4; possible D gene TRBD2, 6 bases. This CDR3 contains 15 residues. Germline assignment: CDR1 LNHDA and CDR2 SQIVND (reference sequence). The V and J ends lost 3 bases and 4 bases respectively, with 13 bases between them. DNA for the CDR3: TGTGCCAGTAGTATCACGGGGGTCGGGAAAAACATTCAGTACTTC. Translation gives CASSITGVGKNIQYF.

As concerns this clone: Other nucleotide sequences from this sample produce the same CDR3. V usage is TRBV30 and J usage is TRBJ2-5; D is perhaps TRBD2 (5 bases). The CDR3 has 12 residues. Trimming stripped 2 bases from V and 4 bases from J, with 8 bases between. Germline lookup yields CDR1 GTSNPN and CDR2 SVGIG (reference sequence). The CDR3 coding sequence is TGTGCCTGGAGTCCGGGGAGAGAGACCCAGTACTTC. Encoded protein: CAWSPGRETQYF.

In its sample, this clone was seen a few times. The chain employs TRBV30 and TRBJ1-5; perhaps TRBD1 as D (6 bases). In germline, CDR1 is GTSNPN, CDR2 SVGIG (reference sequence). The CDR3 is 13 residues long. V was clipped by 3 bases and J by 9 bases, with 15 bases between them. The CDR3: CAWRDSDEGPQHF. The CDR3 region has the DNA TGTGCCTGGAGGGACAGCGACGAAGGGCCCCAGCATTTT.

V usage is TRBV2 and J usage is TRBJ1-3, with 8 bases matching TRBD1. CDR1 and CDR2 from the germline V gene are SNHLY and FYNNEI. J was trimmed by 3 bases and V by 10 bases; bases with no gene match: 5. This CDR3 contains 13 residues. The CDR3 reads CATSTGGGNTIYF. The DNA of the CDR3 is TGTGCCACCTCAACAGGGGGTGGAAACACCATATATTTT. Full variable domain (remainder filled in from reference TRBV2 and TRBJ1-3): EPEVTQTPSHQVTQMGQEVILRCVPISNHLYFYWYRQILGQKVEFLVSFYNNEISEKSEIFDDQFSVERPDGSNFTLKIRSTKLEDSAMYFCATSTGGGNTIYFGEGSWLTVV.

The gene calls are TRBV28 and TRBJ2-7, with D unresolved. Germline V gene sequence: CDR1 MDHEN, CDR2 SYDVKM. V was clipped by 1 base and J by 7 bases, with 11 bases between them. CDR3 length equals 13 residues. CDR3: CASSLSGGVEQYF. Here the CDR3 DNA reads TGTGCCAGCAGTTTATCAGGCGGAGTGGAGCAGTACTTC.

Turning to this clone: Other DNA sequences in this specimen translate into the identical CDR3. The gene calls are TRBV5-1 and TRBJ2-2, with 9 bases matching TRBD2. The V gene end was trimmed by 0 bases and the J gene end by 2 bases; junction bases not matched to a gene: 2. CDR1 SGHRS and CDR2 YFSETQ come from the germline V gene. This CDR3 has 16 residues. For the CDR3, the DNA is TGCGCCAGCAGCTTGGGGCTAGCGGGAAACACCGGGGAGCTGTTTTTT. This translates into CASSLGLAGNTGELFF. Combining the CDR3 with reference TRBV5-1 and TRBJ2-2 gives the whole variable domain KAGVTQTPRYLIKTRGQQVTLSCSPISGHRSVSWYQQTPGQGLQFLFEYFSETQRNKGNFPGRFSGRQFSNSRSEMNVSTLELGDSALYLCASSLGLAGNTGELFFGEGSRLTVL.

About this clone: Additional DNA sequences in this sample encode the identical CDR3. V and J are TRBV5-1 and TRBJ2-5, with D perhaps matching TRBD1 or TRBD2 (5 bases each). The V gene lost 4 bases and the J gene lost 2 bases, with 15 bases spanning the gap. Germline loops: CDR1 SGHRS, CDR2 YFSETQ. The CDR3 extends over 15 amino acids. The CDR3 DNA reads as TGCGCCAGCAGCCTGGCAGGGAGAGGGCAAGAGACCCAGTACTTC. Translated, it gives CASSLAGRGQETQYF.

The chain joins TRBV2 to TRBJ1-1, with 8 bases identical to TRBD1. The V and J ends lost 5 bases and 9 bases, in that order; junction bases with no gene match: 11. The CDR3 runs 14 residues. Germline-derived CDR1 and CDR2 are SNHLY and FYNNEI. CDR3 sequence: CASSFSGQVPQAFF. For the CDR3, the DNA is TGTGCCAGCAGTTTCTCGGGACAGGTCCCGCAAGCTTTCTTT.

The chain recombines TRBV7-2 with TRBJ2-5; D unclear. The tail of the sequence fits TRBJ2-7 better, so the J call may be wrong. CDR3 length: 12 amino acids. Per germline, CDR1 SGHTA and CDR2 FQGNSA. CDR3 nucleotides: TGTGCCAGCAGCGCGCGAGTTAGCGAGCAGTACTTC. Protein product: CASSARVSEQYF.

The chain is built from TRBV28 and TRBJ1-3; 8 bases are shared with TRBD1. Trimming took 5 bases from V and 0 from J; bases not matched to a gene: 9. Germline V gives CDR1 MDHEN, CDR2 SYDVKM. The CDR3 totals 17 residues. This CDR3 is CASSPGQGLGSGNTIYF. The CDR3 DNA is TGTGCCAGCAGTCCCGGACAGGGACTAGGCTCTGGAAACACCATATATTTT.

The rearrangement joins TRBV7-9 to TRBJ2-1; 10 bases are a match to TRBD2. J gave up 3 bases and V 3 bases, and 11 bases lay outside the gene matches. CDR3 size: 18 residues. Germline V gene data show CDR1 as SEHNR and CDR2 as FQNEAQ (reference sequence). The chain's CDR3 is CASSFEELAGVIYNEQFF. The CDR3 coding sequence is TGTGCCAGCAGCTTTGAGGAGCTAGCGGGAGTAATCTACAATGAGCAGTTCTTC.

V is TRBV6-1 and J is TRBJ2-7; D uncertain. Germline CDR1 reads MNHNS; CDR2 reads SASEGT. Trimming removed 1 base from V and 2 bases from J, with 9 bases in between. The CDR3 covers 14 residues. The CDR3 DNA reads TGTGCCAGCAGTGAAGGGGGAATGGCCTACGAGCAGTACTTC. This sequence encodes CASSEGGMAYEQYF.

The chain couples TRBV4-2 to TRBJ2-3; TRBD2 matches 8 bases. This CDR3 has 17 amino acids. With V trimmed by 7 bases and J by 6 bases, 18 bases remained unmatched. Germline-derived CDR1 and CDR2 are LGHNA and YNFKEQ. This chain's CDR3 is CASTLTGSSGSHDTQYF. The CDR3 DNA is TGTGCCAGCACCCTAACGGGATCCAGCGGGAGTCATGATACGCAGTATTTT.

The chain employs TRBV7-3 and TRBJ2-7; weak D call: TRBD2 (6 bases). V dropped 5 bases and J dropped 0 bases, with 20 bases sitting between them. Germline CDR1 SGHTA, CDR2 FQGTGA. This CDR3 comprises 17 residues. DNA for the CDR3: TGTGCCAGCAGCCACCGTATTGTCGGGACTTTCTCCTACGAGCAGTACTTC. This translates into CASSHRIVGTFSYEQYF.

The chain uses TRBV7-7 and TRBJ2-2, with D unclear. The ends were cut back, 1 base at V and 4 bases at J, with 7 bases in the middle. This CDR3 spans 14 amino acids. In germline, CDR1 is SSHAT, CDR2 FNYEAQ (reference sequence). CDR3 amino acids: CASSLEQSTGELFF. In DNA form, the CDR3 reads TGTGCCAGCAGCTTAGAACAGTCCACCGGGGAGCTGTTTTTT.

The chain employs TRBV5-6 and TRBJ1-2; the D is unclear. The length of the CDR3 is 12 residues. CDR1 and CDR2 from the germline V gene are SGHDT and YYEEEE. Between the trimmed V and J ends, which lost 6 bases and 3 bases, there was a span of 9 bases. CDR3 sequence reads: CASTVNYYGYTF. The CDR3 region has the DNA TGTGCCAGCACCGTGAACTACTATGGCTACACCTTC.

J is TRBJ2-7 and V is TRBV14; D could derive from TRBD1 or TRBD2 (5 bases each). This CDR3 is 17 amino acids long. V was trimmed by 0 bases and J by 3 bases, leaving 18 bases between them. Germline CDR1 and CDR2: SGHDN and FVKESK. In DNA, the CDR3 is TGTGCCAGCAGCCAAGAGTTACGAGGGGATGGGGACTACGAGCAGTACTTC. Residues: CASSQELRGDGDYEQYF. The full variable domain, with the rest looked up from reference TRBV14 and TRBJ2-7, is EAGVTQFPSHSVIEKGQTVTLRCDPISGHDNLYWYRRVMGKEIKFLLHFVKESKQDESGMPNNRFLAERTGGTYSTLKVQPAELEDSGVYFCASSQELRGDGDYEQYFGPGTRLTVT.

The chain links TRBV11-2 to TRBJ2-7; TRBD1 might be the D (6 bases). CDR3 length: 15 residues. With 5 bases removed from V and 5 bases from J, the gap between germline ends came to 19 bases. Germline V lookup: CDR1 SGHAT, CDR2 FQNNGV. The CDR3 reads CASSRLTGKENEQYF. The CDR3 DNA reads TGTGCCAGCAGCAGATTGACAGGAAAAGAAAACGAGCAGTACTTC.

The chain joins TRBV5-1 to TRBJ2-1; D may be TRBD1 or TRBD2 (5 bases each). Germline V gene lookup returns CDR1 SGHRS and CDR2 YFSETQ. This CDR3 contains 17 residues. V lost 4 bases to trimming and J lost 0 bases, with 17 bases between them. The CDR3 DNA is TGCGCCAGCAGCGGACCGGGACCCGGTAGCTCCTACAATGAGCAGTTCTTC. Translated: CASSGPGPGSSYNEQFF.

This sequence joins TRBV5-1 and TRBJ2-7, with 7 bases matching TRBD2. The CDR3 consists of 15 residues. CDR1 SGHRS and CDR2 YFSETQ come from the germline V gene. Trimming took 4 bases from V and 3 from J; bases not matched to a gene: 10. The CDR3 sequence: CASSRGDEPSYEQYF. CDR3 bases: TGCGCCAGCAGCCGGGGGGACGAGCCGAGCTACGAGCAGTACTTC.

This clone was seen a few times. V and J are TRBV6-5 and TRBJ2-7; 7 nucleotides align to TRBD2. This CDR3 region has 16 residues. V trimming: 2 bases; J trimming: 3 bases; junction bases outside the gene matches: 10. CDR1 and CDR2 (germline): MNHEY, SVGAGI. For the CDR3, the DNA is TGTGCCAGCAGTTACGACCCCACTGGACTAGTCTACGAGCAGTACTTC. The encoded protein is CASSYDPTGLVYEQYF.

Details on this clone: This CDR3 is also generated by other DNA sequences in the sample. Written as DNA, the CDR3 is TGTGCCAGCAGCTTACGGTCCGGGGAGACCCAGTACTTC. As protein: CASSLRSGETQYF. This chain links TRBV7-9 with TRBJ2-5; no reliable D call. This CDR3 has 13 residues. Per the germline V gene, CDR1 is SEHNR and CDR2 is FQNEAQ (reference sequence). The V and J ends lost 2 bases and 5 bases respectively, with 9 bases between them. The variable domain in full, with the rest retrieved from reference TRBV7-9 and TRBJ2-5, is DTGVSQNPRHKITKRGQNVTFRCDPISEHNRLYWYRQTLGQGPEFLTYFQNEAQLEKSRLLSDRFSAERPKGSFSTLEIQRTEQGDSAMYLCASSLRSGETQYFGPGTRLLVL.

The V gene is TRBV7-3, the J gene TRBJ2-5; 9 nucleotides agree with TRBD2. This CDR3 comprises 15 residues. With V trimmed by 2 bases and J by 1 base, 2 bases remained unmatched. Germline CDR1 is SGHTA and CDR2 is FQGTGA. CDR3: CASSLGGRAQETQYF. CDR3 sequence (DNA): TGTGCCAGCAGCTTAGGCGGGAGGGCCCAAGAGACCCAGTACTTC.

V usage is TRBV9 and J usage is TRBJ2-1; the match to TRBD2 covers 10 bases. With V trimmed by 4 bases and J by 6 bases, 7 bases remained unmatched. This CDR3 has 15 amino acids. The germline V gene encodes CDR1 SGDLS and CDR2 YYNGEE. CDR3 loop: CASSMLAGAINEQFF. Written as DNA, the CDR3 is TGTGCCAGCAGCATGCTAGCGGGAGCGATCAATGAGCAGTTCTTC.

The rearrangement joins TRBV30 to TRBJ2-5; a weak D match, TRBD1 (5 bases). Germline CDR1 GTSNPN, CDR2 SVGIG (reference sequence). The CDR3 has 12 residues. Trimming removed 0 bases from V and 4 bases from J, with 6 bases in between. CDR3 nucleotide sequence: TGTGCCTGGAGTGTGGGGCCAGAGACCCAGTACTTC. Protein product: CAWSVGPETQYF.